A single sample gave rise to the 32 T cell receptor beta chains below, sequenced in a study of blood T cell repertoires in COVID-19. The table came from immunoSEQ multiplex PCR; TCRdb's copy has only in-frame clones and leaves some out. The profile shows approximately 31,000 clones, 90% to 95% of them singletons. The sequenced sample was peripheral blood. The receptors stem from a male donor with active COVID-19.

V and J are TRBV30 and TRBJ1-5; no firm D call. From germline, CDR1 is GTSNPN and CDR2 SVGIG (reference sequence). Trimming shortened V by 0 bases and J by 3 bases, and 9 bases separated the two germline ends. This CDR3 spans 14 amino acids. CDR3 nucleotide sequence: TGTGCCTGGAGTGTACTACCGTTCAATCAGCCCCAGCATTTT. It translates to CAWSVLPFNQPQHF.

The J gene is TRBJ2-5, the V gene TRBV7-2; D unclear. V was cut by 5 bases and J by 5 bases, with 12 bases left in between. The CDR3 has 13 residues. The germline CDR1 and CDR2 sequences are SGHTA and FQGNSA. The CDR3 spells CASSLGSLETQYF. The CDR3 nucleotides read TGTGCCAGCAGCCTGGGCAGCCTGGAGACCCAGTACTTC.

This chain connects TRBV4-1 to TRBJ2-7; 7 bases line up with TRBD1. This CDR3 is built from 13 residues. Looked up from germline, CDR1 is MGHRA and CDR2 is YSYEKL. V lost 2 bases to trimming and J lost 6 bases; unmatched junction nucleotides: 4. CDR3 protein: CASSQPTGSEQYF. The CDR3 bases are TGCGCCAGCAGCCAACCGACAGGGTCCGAGCAGTACTTC.

This clone has more than one count but fewer than ten. The rearrangement links TRBV19 to TRBJ1-1; D gene ambiguous. The CDR3 loop spans 12 amino acids. CDR1 and CDR2 (germline): LNHDA, SQIVND (reference sequence). Between the trimmed V and J ends, which lost 9 bases and 1 base, there was a span of 9 bases. CDR3 residues: CARDRGNTEAFF. The CDR3 DNA reads as TGTGCCAGGGATAGAGGGAACACTGAAGCTTTCTTT.

This clone was counted a single time. The rearrangement joins TRBV10-2 to TRBJ2-5; no reliable D call. The germline V gene encodes CDR1 WSHSY and CDR2 SAAADI. CDR3 length: 13 residues. V lost 2 bases to trimming and J lost 7 bases, with 11 bases between them. The DNA for the CDR3 is TGCGCCAGCAGTGAGCCCGGGTGGAGGACCCAGTACTTC. Translation: CASSEPGWRTQYF.

The chain has TRBV18 and TRBJ2-2, with TRBD2 matching over 7 bases. CDR3 length equals 18 residues. The germline V gene encodes CDR1 KGHSH and CDR2 LQKENI. The V segment lost 3 bases and the J segment 1 base; nucleotides outside the gene matches: 11. The CDR3 DNA follows: TGTGCCAGCTCACCCATCGAAAGCGGGGCACTGAACACCGGGGAGCTGTTTTTT. Amino acids: CASSPIESGALNTGELFF.

The chain has TRBV12-5 and TRBJ2-1; D may be TRBD2 (6 bases). Trimming left V 6 bases short and J 9 bases short, with 12 bases between. The germline gives CDR1 LGHNT, CDR2 FRNRAP. This CDR3 is built from 12 residues. Written as DNA, the CDR3 is TGTGCTAGTGGAATGGGGGGACGTGAGCAGTTCTTC. This gives the protein CASGMGGREQFF.

In DNA, the CDR3 is TGTGCCAGCAGCGTCCAGGGGCTGGACACAGATACGCAGTATTTT. Protein sequence: CASSVQGLDTDTQYF. The chain uses TRBV11-3 and TRBJ2-3, with D possibly matching TRBD1 (6 bases). Between the trimmed V and J ends, which lost 5 bases and 2 bases, there was a span of 14 bases. The CDR3 contains 15 residues. Germline loops: CDR1 SGHNT, CDR2 YENEEA.

V usage is TRBV11-2 and J usage is TRBJ2-1; a weak D match, TRBD2 (5 bases). Trimming removed 0 bases at V and 3 bases at J, with 15 bases between. Germline assignment: CDR1 SGHAT and CDR2 FQNNGV. The CDR3 contains 17 residues. The CDR3 sequence: CASSLESAALFYNEQFF. The CDR3 region has the DNA TGTGCCAGCAGCTTAGAATCAGCGGCCCTATTCTACAATGAGCAGTTCTTC.

The J gene is TRBJ1-2, the V gene TRBV30; D call uncertain. This CDR3 is built from 15 residues. Germline assignment: CDR1 GTSNPN and CDR2 SVGIG (reference sequence). V gave up 1 base and J gave up 0 bases, with 12 bases separating them. This CDR3 reads CAWSAPRRANYGYTF. The CDR3 coding sequence is TGTGCCTGGAGTGCCCCTAGGCGAGCTAACTATGGCTACACCTTC.

The chain has TRBV3-1 (or the pseudogene TRBV3-2) and TRBJ1-2; D may be TRBD1 (6 bases). This CDR3 has 16 amino acids. Per the germline V gene, CDR1 is LGHDT and CDR2 is YNNKEL (reference sequence). The V end lost 3 bases, the J end lost 2 bases, and 16 bases lay between the germline ends. The CDR3: CASSHYGTLDNYGYTF. Written as DNA, the CDR3 is TGTGCCAGCAGCCATTACGGGACACTTGACAACTATGGCTACACCTTC.

The V gene is TRBV7-2, the J gene TRBJ1-1, with 9 nucleotides matching TRBD1. The CDR3 sequence is 16 residues long. V lost 5 bases, J lost 0 bases, and 7 bases stayed unmatched. The germline V gene encodes CDR1 SGHTA and CDR2 FQGNSA. The CDR3 protein is CASSLGQGGLNTEAFF. In DNA form, the CDR3 reads TGTGCCAGCAGCCTGGGACAGGGCGGACTGAACACTGAAGCTTTCTTT.

The rearrangement uses TRBV30 and TRBJ1-4, with D unclear. Germline V gene lookup returns CDR1 GTSNPN and CDR2 SVGIG (reference sequence). The CDR3 has 13 residues. Deletions cut 2 bases from V and 4 bases from J, with 8 bases between. The CDR3 loop reads CAWSHGLNEKLFF. Written as DNA, the CDR3 is TGTGCCTGGAGTCACGGTCTTAATGAAAAACTGTTTTTT.

The chain carries TRBV19 and TRBJ1-2, with 9 bases that match TRBD1. J lost 6 bases, V lost 4 bases, and 6 bases had no gene match. CDR3 length: 14 amino acids. Germline V CDR1 and CDR2: LNHDA, SQIVND (reference sequence). The CDR3 DNA reads as TGTGCCAGTAGTAGGGGACAGGGCACACATGGCTACACCTTC. It codes for CASSRGQGTHGYTF.

The chain is built from TRBV15 and TRBJ2-1, with 9 bases fitting TRBD2. Germline CDR1 and CDR2: LNHNV and YYDKDF (reference sequence). V lost 8 bases, J lost 8 bases, and 4 bases stayed unmatched. The CDR3 loop spans 12 amino acids. CDR3 sequence reads: CATGTSWDEQFF. The CDR3 bases are TGTGCCACCGGGACTAGCTGGGATGAGCAGTTCTTC.

The chain joins TRBV10-2 to TRBJ2-2, with a weak D call TRBD1 (6 bases). V lost 6 bases and J 2 bases, leaving 13 bases between the germline ends. Germline V gene lookup returns CDR1 WSHSY and CDR2 SAAADI. The CDR3 contains 15 residues. As DNA, the CDR3 is TGCGCCAGCAGGTTTGGACAGCTTAACACCGGGGAGCTGTTTTTT. It specifies CASRFGQLNTGELFF.

The gene calls are TRBV10-3 and TRBJ1-4; 7 nucleotides line up with TRBD1. Germline trimming cut 6 bases from V and 5 bases from J; bases unmatched to any gene: 3. The CDR3 runs 13 residues. CDR1 and CDR2 from the germline V gene are ENHRY and SYGVKD. The CDR3 DNA reads as TGTGCCATCAGGGGACAGACAAATGAAAAACTGTTTTTT. This gives the protein CAIRGQTNEKLFF.

The chain is built from TRBV2 and TRBJ2-1, with TRBD1 matching over 9 bases. The CDR3 consists of 10 residues. V dropped 8 bases and J dropped 16; count of bases not matched to a gene: 6. CDR1 and CDR2 (germline): SNHLY, FYNNEI. The CDR3 DNA reads TGTGCCAGCGGCCGGGACAGGGTTTTCTTC. Encoded protein: CASGRDRVFF.

V usage is TRBV4-1 and J usage is TRBJ1-6; D is uncertain. V was cut by 2 bases and J by 4 bases, with 18 bases left in between. CDR3 length equals 18 residues. Germline CDR1 MGHRA, CDR2 YSYEKL. The CDR3 reads CASSQFLNVKNYNSPLHF. CDR3 DNA sequence: TGCGCCAGCAGCCAATTCCTAAACGTAAAGAATTATAATTCACCCCTCCACTTT.

The genes are TRBV6-5 and TRBJ1-5, with 8 positions matching TRBD1. CDR1 is MNHEY and CDR2 is SVGAGI in the germline V gene. The CDR3 loop spans 15 amino acids. Trimming took 6 bases from V and 3 from J; bases not matched to a gene: 7. CDR3 coding DNA: TGTGCCAGCAGACTCGGGACAGGCCACAATCAGCCCCAGCATTTT. Amino acid sequence: CASRLGTGHNQPQHF.

The gene calls are TRBV6-5 and TRBJ1-2, with D uncertain. The CDR3 is made up of 13 amino acids. V gave up 2 bases and J gave up 3 bases, with 7 bases separating them. CDR1 is MNHEY and CDR2 is SVGAGI in the germline V gene. The CDR3 DNA is TGTGCCAGCAGTTACCCGGGGTACTATGGCTACACCTTC. It codes for CASSYPGYYGYTF.

The chain joins TRBV5-4 to TRBJ1-2; TRBD1 matches at 10 bases. The CDR3 length is 16 residues. Germline V lookup: CDR1 SGHNT, CDR2 YYREEE (reference sequence). The trim removed 4 bases at V and 8 bases at J, leaving 14 bases unmatched. This CDR3 is CASSVTGGLGLSGYTF. CDR3 bases: TGTGCCAGCAGCGTGACAGGGGGCCTCGGGCTCTCCGGCTACACCTTC.

The chain is built from TRBV5-1 and TRBJ1-3; D not certain. CDR1 and CDR2 (germline): SGHRS, YFSETQ. The CDR3 runs to 14 residues. The V end was cut by 6 bases, the J end by 2 bases, with 12 bases between. The CDR3 here is CASMDGGTGNTIYF. CDR3 coding DNA: TGCGCCAGCATGGACGGAGGAACTGGAAACACCATATATTTT.

The chain combines TRBV20-1 with TRBJ1-1; D may be TRBD1 (5 bases). V dropped 3 bases and J dropped 3 bases, with 11 bases sitting between them. CDR1 is DFQATT, CDR2 SNEGSKA, per germline (reference sequence). The CDR3 has 13 amino acids. The CDR3 sequence: CSASPQGYTEAFF. DNA for the CDR3: TGCAGTGCTAGTCCCCAGGGTTACACTGAAGCTTTCTTT.

This clone has a handful of counts. This chain links TRBV3-1 (or the pseudogene TRBV3-2) with TRBJ2-2; no clear D. This CDR3 has 15 residues. Germline lookup yields CDR1 LGHDT and CDR2 YNNKEL (reference sequence). The V and J ends lost 1 base and 7 bases respectively, with 13 bases between them. The CDR3 nucleotides read TGTGCCAGCAGCCAAGTTACGGGTGCTTACGGGGAGCTGTTTTTT. Protein sequence: CASSQVTGAYGELFF.

The chain couples TRBV7-9 to TRBJ1-2, with D possibly TRBD1 on 6 matching bases. This CDR3 comprises 13 residues. The germline V and J ends were trimmed by 4 bases and 12 bases, with 18 bases remaining between them. The V gene's germline CDR1 is SEHNR and CDR2 FQNEAQ (reference sequence). The CDR3 loop reads CASSSDSGTPNTF. CDR3 in DNA: TGTGCCAGCAGCTCCGATTCCGGGACACCAAACACCTTC.

This chain joins TRBV7-3 and TRBJ2-2; 7 positions match TRBD2. V shed 1 base, J shed 6 bases, and the junction held 2 bases outside the gene matches. The CDR3 extends over 14 amino acids. Germline V gives CDR1 SGHTA, CDR2 FQGTGA. The CDR3 region is CASSLSGGPGELFF. CDR3 nucleotide sequence: TGTGCCAGCAGCTTAAGCGGGGGTCCCGGGGAGCTGTTTTTT.

The J gene is TRBJ2-6, the V gene TRBV9, with D possibly matching TRBD1 (6 bases). Germline CDR1 and CDR2: SGDLS and YYNGEE. Trimming took off 6 bases at V and 0 bases at J, with 25 bases between the two ends. CDR3 size: 20 residues. The CDR3 nucleotides are TGTGCCAGCACCCCCACAGGGCTAGGGTCTCTTAACTCTGGGGCCAACGTCCTGACTTTC. Translating it yields CASTPTGLGSLNSGANVLTF.

The rearrangement uses TRBV9 and TRBJ1-1; 8 bases line up with TRBD1. The germline gives CDR1 SGDLS, CDR2 YYNGEE. The CDR3 is made up of 15 amino acids. Trimming took 5 bases from V and 1 from J; bases not matched to a gene: 7. CDR3 in amino acids: CASRQTGTGNTEAFF. As DNA, the CDR3 is TGTGCCAGCAGGCAAACCGGGACAGGGAACACTGAAGCTTTCTTT.

V gene TRBV7-3 combines with J gene TRBJ2-5, with a possible D match to TRBD2 (6 bases). The CDR3 is 13 residues long. Germline-derived CDR1 and CDR2 are SGHTA and FQGTGA. V was cut by 3 bases and J by 2 bases, with 7 bases left in between. This CDR3 is CASSFLAQETQYF. DNA of the CDR3: TGTGCCAGCAGCTTCCTAGCGCAAGAGACCCAGTACTTC.

The chain uses TRBV9 and TRBJ1-6; the match to TRBD1 covers 7 bases. With 0 bases clipped from V and 1 base from J, the junction kept 7 bases outside the gene matches. Germline CDR1 SGDLS, CDR2 YYNGEE. This CDR3 contains 18 residues. In DNA, the CDR3 is TGTGCCAGCAGCGTAGAAAGGGGGCCCGGTTCCTATAATTCACCCCTCCACTTT. This codes for CASSVERGPGSYNSPLHF. Supplemented by reference TRBV9 and TRBJ1-6, the full variable domain reads DSGVTQTPKHLITATGQRVTLRCSPRSGDLSVYWYQQSLDQGLQFLIQYYNGEERAKGNILERFSAQQFPDLHSELNLSSLELGDSALYFCASSVERGPGSYNSPLHFGNGTRLTVT.

This clone was observed a few times. Distinct nucleotide sequences in the sample also encode this CDR3. The chain employs TRBV6-5 and TRBJ1-3, with a tentative D call TRBD1 (5 bases). CDR3 length: 16 amino acids. Germline V gene lookup returns CDR1 MNHEY and CDR2 SVGAGI. Trimming removed 0 bases from V and 2 bases from J, with 11 bases in between. Written as DNA, the CDR3 is TGTGCCAGCAGTTACTCAGGAGGGGAGGCTGGAAACACCATATATTTT. Encoded protein: CASSYSGGEAGNTIYF.